The 28 T cell receptor beta chains reported below all come from one sample, sequenced in a study of shared clonotypes between healthy human individuals. Generated by immunoSEQ multiplex PCR, the TCRdb table keeps only in-frame clones and is missing some. Altogether over a million clones are present, more than 65% being singletons, with the ten largest covering approximately 1.5%. The specimen sequenced was memory CD4+ T cells sorted from blood. Sample subset: CD45RA-negative fraction. The source is a man aged 18 to 35 in good health.

The rearrangement joins TRBV5-4 to TRBJ2-6, with D unresolved. Trimming removed 4 bases at V and 2 bases at J, with 13 bases between. The CDR3 covers 16 residues. CDR1 and CDR2 (germline): SGHNT, YYREEE (reference sequence). CDR3: CASSTPISPGANVLTF. In DNA form, the CDR3 reads TGTGCCAGCAGCACTCCAATATCCCCTGGGGCCAACGTCCTGACTTTC.

V is TRBV25-1 and J is TRBJ2-7, with TRBD2 identical over 10 bases. This CDR3 has 16 amino acids. CDR1 is MGHDK, CDR2 SYGVNS, per germline. V shed 3 bases, J shed 5 bases, and the junction held 10 bases outside the gene matches. This chain's CDR3 is CASSEVSGRRVDEQYF. DNA for the CDR3: TGTGCCAGCAGTGAGGTTAGCGGGAGGAGGGTCGACGAGCAGTACTTC.

V and J are TRBV5-6 and TRBJ1-1; TRBD1 matches 7 bases. CDR3 size: 13 residues. The J segment lost 3 bases and the V segment lost 2 bases, leaving 1 base of the junction unmatched. Germline V gene lookup returns CDR1 SGHDT and CDR2 YYEEEE. CDR3 protein: CASSLDRDTEAFF. The CDR3 DNA is TGTGCCAGCAGCTTAGACAGGGACACTGAAGCTTTCTTT. The variable domain in full, with the rest retrieved from reference TRBV5-6 and TRBJ1-1, is DAGVTQSPTHLIKTRGQQVTLRCSPKSGHDTVSWYQQALGQGPQFIFQYYEEEERQRGNFPDRFSGHQFPNYSSELNVNALLLGDSALYLCASSLDRDTEAFFGQGTRLTVV.

This clone was recorded once. The V call is TRBV2, the J call TRBJ2-5, with 8 bases that match TRBD2. The CDR3 covers 14 residues. Germline CDR1 is SNHLY and CDR2 is FYNNEI. The J segment lost 3 bases and the V segment lost 6 bases, leaving 6 bases of the junction unmatched. CDR3 sequence reads: CASRKLSGEETQYF. The CDR3 nucleotides are TGTGCCAGCAGGAAGCTTAGCGGGGAAGAGACCCAGTACTTC. The entire variable domain, with the rest obtained from reference TRBV2 and TRBJ2-5, is as follows: EPEVTQTPSHQVTQMGQEVILRCVPISNHLYFYWYRQILGQKVEFLVSFYNNEISEKSEIFDDQFSVERPDGSNFTLKIRSTKLEDSAMYFCASRKLSGEETQYFGPGTRLLVL.

The chain is built from TRBV4-1 and TRBJ2-6; 7 bases align to TRBD1. The CDR3 covers 18 residues. The germline V gene has CDR1 MGHRA and CDR2 YSYEKL. The junction had 6 bases not matched to a gene; V was cut back by 1 base and J by 0 bases. The chain's CDR3 is CASSQGQGTYSGANVLTF. CDR3 nucleotide sequence: TGCGCCAGCAGCCAAGGACAGGGCACCTACTCTGGGGCCAACGTCCTGACTTTC.

The chain links TRBV7-2 to TRBJ2-1; TRBD2 aligns across 13 bases. This CDR3 has 14 residues. The germline V gene has CDR1 SGHTA and CDR2 FQGNSA. V dropped 10 bases and J dropped 7; count of bases not matched to a gene: 7. CDR3 in amino acids: CATTSGRASNEQFF. In DNA form, the CDR3 reads TGTGCCACCACTAGCGGGAGGGCCTCTAATGAGCAGTTCTTC. Using reference TRBV7-2 and TRBJ2-1 for the parts outside the CDR3, the full variable domain is GAGVSQSPSNKVTEKGKDVELRCDPISGHTALYWYRQSLGQGLEFLIYFQGNSAPDKSGLPSDRFSAERTGGSVSTLTIQRTQQEDSAVYLCATTSGRASNEQFFGPGTRLTVL.

This clone was counted only a few times. At one end, the junction sequence differs from germline, possibly due to a read error. The chain links TRBV7-3 to TRBJ2-6; 8 bases match TRBD1. CDR1 is SGHTA, CDR2 FQGTGA, per germline. CDR3 length: 12 amino acids. CDR3 bases: TGTGCCAGCAGGACAGGGGACAACGTCCTGACTTTC. Translation gives CASRTGDNVLTF.

V gene TRBV7-2 combines with J gene TRBJ2-7; 9 bases agree with TRBD2. Germline assignment: CDR1 SGHTA and CDR2 FQGNSA. CDR3 size: 14 residues. Unmatched junction bases numbered 7, after V lost 7 bases and J lost 3 bases. CDR3 protein: CASIMTSGDYEQYF. The CDR3, as DNA: TGTGCCAGCATCATGACTAGCGGAGACTACGAGCAGTACTTC.

V and J are TRBV27 and TRBJ1-6, with D hard to call. This CDR3 has 14 amino acids. CDR1 is MNHEY and CDR2 is SMNVEV in the germline V gene (reference sequence). V was cut by 3 bases and J by 6 bases, with 9 bases left in between. The chain's CDR3 is CASSLRGVNSPLHF. The CDR3, as DNA: TGTGCCAGCAGTTTGCGGGGTGTTAATTCACCCCTCCACTTT.

As regards this clone: The sample contains more than one DNA sequence encoding this CDR3. The V and J genes are TRBV6-5 and TRBJ1-4, with a tentative D call TRBD1 (5 bases). Trimming removed 2 bases at V and 8 bases at J, with 9 bases between. Germline loops: CDR1 MNHEY, CDR2 SVGAGI. The CDR3 is made up of 13 amino acids. CDR3 in DNA: TGTGCCAGCAGTTACGGTGGGGGGGAAAAACTGTTTTTT. Translation: CASSYGGGEKLFF.

This rearrangement joins TRBV5-6 to TRBJ2-1; D might be TRBD1 (6 bases). Germline CDR1 reads SGHDT; CDR2 reads YYEEEE. V was cut by 4 bases and J by 6 bases, with 11 bases left in between. This CDR3 is 13 amino acids long. For the CDR3, the DNA is TGTGCCAGCAGCAGGGACACCCGCAATGAGCAGTTCTTC. This sequence encodes CASSRDTRNEQFF.

This chain links TRBV30 with TRBJ2-1; 8 bases align to TRBD2. Germline assignment: CDR1 GTSNPN and CDR2 SVGIG (reference sequence). The CDR3 contains 14 residues. The junction had 6 bases not matched to a gene; V was cut back by 2 bases and J by 6 bases. The CDR3 bases are TGTGCCTGGAGTCCGGGACTAGTTAGCAATGAGCAGTTCTTC. Protein: CAWSPGLVSNEQFF.

The V call is TRBV10-3, the J call TRBJ1-5, with 8 bases fitting TRBD1. J was trimmed by 7 bases and V by 8 bases; bases with no gene match: 10. Per germline, CDR1 ENHRY and CDR2 SYGVKD. The CDR3 is 14 residues long. CDR3 sequence (DNA): TGTGCCATCTCTACGGACAGGGTTGGACAGCCCCAGCATTTT. The encoded protein is CAISTDRVGQPQHF.

The V gene is TRBV7-9, the J gene TRBJ2-5; 10 bases fit TRBD1. The CDR3 covers 18 residues. Per the germline V gene, CDR1 is SEHNR and CDR2 is FQNEAQ (reference sequence). The junction had 18 bases not matched to a gene; V was cut back by 5 bases and J by 6 bases. This CDR3 is CASSPSRAGTGVMQTQYF. CDR3 sequence (DNA): TGTGCCAGCAGCCCGTCCAGGGCCGGGACAGGGGTAATGCAGACCCAGTACTTC.

This clone appeared a few times. V gene TRBV2 combines with J gene TRBJ2-5, with 10 bases identical to TRBD2. The CDR3 is 18 residues long. The V segment lost 4 bases and the J segment 9 bases; nucleotides outside the gene matches: 20. Germline V lookup: CDR1 SNHLY, CDR2 FYNNEI. The CDR3 loop is CASSAGSGGPQGFGAQYF. The CDR3 region has the DNA TGTGCCAGCAGTGCTGGTAGCGGGGGGCCTCAAGGTTTTGGGGCCCAGTACTTC.

The CDR3, as DNA: TGTGCCAGCAGTGACTGGCGAAACAATGAGCAGTTCTTC. The encoded protein is CASSDWRNNEQFF. The V and J genes are TRBV2 and TRBJ2-1; D remains unclear. The CDR3 is 13 residues long. Trimming took 3 bases from V and 5 from J, leaving 8 bases between them. The germline V gene encodes CDR1 SNHLY and CDR2 FYNNEI.

The rearrangement links TRBV2 to TRBJ1-2, with unresolved D. V lost 4 bases, J lost 6 bases, and 6 bases lay in between. Germline CDR1 and CDR2: SNHLY and FYNNEI. This CDR3 region has 11 residues. Here the CDR3 reads CASSVVNGYTF. The CDR3 nucleotides read TGTGCCAGCAGTGTGGTGAATGGCTACACCTTC.

The V call is TRBV5-4, the J call TRBJ2-7; D gene uncertain. Trimming shortened V by 1 base and J by 7 bases, and 9 bases separated the two germline ends. CDR3 length: 12 residues. CDR1 and CDR2 from the germline V gene are SGHNT and YYREEE (reference sequence). The chain's CDR3 is CASSLLMREQYF. In DNA, the CDR3 is TGTGCCAGCAGCTTGTTGATGAGGGAGCAGTACTTC.

The J gene is TRBJ2-7, the V gene TRBV5-8; TRBD2 aligns across 11 bases. The CDR3 consists of 14 residues. The junction had 4 bases not matched to a gene; V was cut back by 4 bases and J by 4 bases. The germline V gene has CDR1 SGHTS and CDR2 YDEGEE. CDR3 sequence: CASSGGLAAYEQYF. The DNA of the CDR3 is TGTGCCAGCAGCGGGGGACTAGCGGCTTACGAGCAGTACTTC.

Details on this clone: The same CDR3 arises from other DNA sequences in this sample as well. The chain recombines TRBV5-4 with TRBJ1-1, with 8 bases fitting TRBD1. Trimming cost V 4 bases and J 4 bases; bases outside gene matches: 3. CDR1 SGHNT and CDR2 YYREEE come from the germline V gene (reference sequence). CDR3 length: 13 residues. Here the CDR3 DNA reads TGTGCCAGCAGCGCCACAGGGGGCACTGAAGCTTTCTTT. It codes for CASSATGGTEAFF.

This chain joins TRBV6-5 and TRBJ1-3; D possibly corresponds to TRBD1 (5 bases). The CDR3 loop spans 15 amino acids. The germline V gene encodes CDR1 MNHEY and CDR2 SVGAGI. Trimming removed 2 bases at V and 0 bases at J, with 8 bases between. The CDR3 protein is CASSYAGGSGNTIYF. In DNA form, the CDR3 reads TGTGCCAGCAGTTACGCTGGGGGCTCTGGAAACACCATATATTTT.

This chain uses TRBV9 with TRBJ2-3; D call uncertain. V was cut by 3 bases and J by 2 bases, with 13 bases left in between. The CDR3 extends over 15 amino acids. In germline, CDR1 is SGDLS, CDR2 YYNGEE. The CDR3 here is CASSGLVHSTDTQYF. CDR3 coding DNA: TGTGCCAGCAGCGGGCTTGTCCATTCCACAGATACGCAGTATTTT.

The chain employs TRBV6-4 and TRBJ2-1, with 8 bases matching TRBD2. The CDR3 is made up of 14 amino acids. J lost 6 bases, V lost 7 bases, and 8 bases had no gene match. Germline lookup yields CDR1 MRHNA and CDR2 SNTAGT. The CDR3 is CASNNPGTSNEQFF. The CDR3 coding sequence is TGTGCCAGCAATAATCCCGGGACTAGCAATGAGCAGTTCTTC.

V usage is TRBV5-6 and J usage is TRBJ2-1; 9 bases fit TRBD1. V gave up 4 bases and J gave up 3 bases; unmatched junction bases: 8. Germline-derived CDR1 and CDR2 are SGHDT and YYEEEE. This CDR3 has 16 residues. CDR3 amino acids: CASSPRTGAFYNEQFF. The DNA of the CDR3 is TGTGCCAGCAGCCCAAGGACAGGGGCCTTCTACAATGAGCAGTTCTTC.

The chain carries TRBV7-2 and TRBJ2-7; TRBD1 matches at 9 bases. The CDR3 has 15 residues. The germline V gene encodes CDR1 SGHTA and CDR2 FQGNSA. Trimming took 6 bases from V and 1 from J; bases not matched to a gene: 7. CDR3 nucleotides: TGTGCCAGCAGTTTCGACAGGGGGTTTTCCTACGAGCAGTACTTC. It encodes CASSFDRGFSYEQYF.

The V gene is TRBV19, the J gene TRBJ1-5; a weak D match, TRBD1 (6 bases). Germline loops: CDR1 LNHDA, CDR2 SQIVND (reference sequence). V was pared by 3 bases and J by 6 bases, with 15 bases between. This CDR3 is built from 15 residues. The CDR3 spells CASSILRQESQPQHF. The CDR3 DNA reads as TGTGCCAGTAGTATTTTAAGACAGGAAAGTCAGCCCCAGCATTTT.

The genes are TRBV11-3 and TRBJ2-3, with D hard to call. Trimming stripped 5 bases from V and 3 bases from J, with 9 bases between. This CDR3 is built from 13 residues. Germline CDR1 and CDR2: SGHNT and YENEEA. CDR3: CASSIGGTDTQYF. The CDR3 nucleotides are TGTGCCAGCAGCATCGGTGGGACAGATACGCAGTATTTT. The variable domain in full, completed from reference TRBV11-3 and TRBJ2-3, reads EAGVVQSPRYKIIEKKQPVAFWCNPISGHNTLYWYLQNLGQGPELLIRYENEEAVDDSQLPKDRFSAERLKGVDSTLKIQPAELGDSAVYLCASSIGGTDTQYFGPGTRLTVL.

The sample holds a few counts of this clone. The V call is TRBV21-1, the J call TRBJ2-7; the listed D gene, TRBD2, was not tested against the DNA. TRBV21-1 is listed as a pseudogene. The CDR3 runs to 16 residues. CDR3: CASSKGTSWENYEQYF. The CDR3 DNA is TGTGCCAGCAGCAAAGGGACTAGCTGGGAAAACTACGAGCAGTACTTC.